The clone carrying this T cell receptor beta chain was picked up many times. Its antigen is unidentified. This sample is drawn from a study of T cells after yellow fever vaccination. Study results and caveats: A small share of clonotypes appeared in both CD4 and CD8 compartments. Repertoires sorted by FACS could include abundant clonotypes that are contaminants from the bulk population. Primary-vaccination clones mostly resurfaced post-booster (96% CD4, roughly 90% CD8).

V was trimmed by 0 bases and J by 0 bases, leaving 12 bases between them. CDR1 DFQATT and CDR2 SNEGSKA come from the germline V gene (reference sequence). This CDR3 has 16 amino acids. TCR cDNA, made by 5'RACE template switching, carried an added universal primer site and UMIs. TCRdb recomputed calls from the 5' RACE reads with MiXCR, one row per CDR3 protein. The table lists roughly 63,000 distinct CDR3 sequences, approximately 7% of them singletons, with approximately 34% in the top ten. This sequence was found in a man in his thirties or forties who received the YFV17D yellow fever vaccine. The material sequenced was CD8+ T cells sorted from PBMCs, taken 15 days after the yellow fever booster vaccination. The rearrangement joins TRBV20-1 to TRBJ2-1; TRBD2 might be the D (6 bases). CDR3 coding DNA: TGCAGTGCTAGAGATGTGGGGGAGGTCTCCTACAATGAGCAGTTCTTC. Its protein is CSARDVGEVSYNEQFF.